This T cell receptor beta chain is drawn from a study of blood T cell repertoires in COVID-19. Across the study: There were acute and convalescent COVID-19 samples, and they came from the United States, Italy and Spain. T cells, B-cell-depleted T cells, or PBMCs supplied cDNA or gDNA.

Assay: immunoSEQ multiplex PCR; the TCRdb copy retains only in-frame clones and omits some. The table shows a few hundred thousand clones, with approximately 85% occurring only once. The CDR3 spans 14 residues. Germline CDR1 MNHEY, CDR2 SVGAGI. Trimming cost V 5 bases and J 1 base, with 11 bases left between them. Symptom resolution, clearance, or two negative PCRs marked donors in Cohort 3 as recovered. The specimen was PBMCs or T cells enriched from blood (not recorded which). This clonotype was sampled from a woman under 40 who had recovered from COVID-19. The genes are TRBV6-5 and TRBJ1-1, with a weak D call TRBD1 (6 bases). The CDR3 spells CASSIGQRNTEAFF. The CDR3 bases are TGTGCCAGCAGTATAGGACAGAGGAACACTGAAGCTTTCTTT.